This TCR beta chain comes out of a study of T cell responses to AZD1222 COVID-19 vaccine. Across the study: Timing groups of about 4 and about 12 weeks for second doses were pooled.

V was pared by 6 bases and J by 6 bases, with 21 bases between. Per germline, CDR1 SGHVS and CDR2 FNYEAQ. The CDR3 spans 16 residues. Comments on this clone: Its antigen is as yet unknown.

Broader study findings: Repertoires were obtained solely post-peak T cell response. Vaccine-related CD4 TCRs covered spike, predominating at 160-218 and 743-854.

Produced via immunoSEQ multiplex PCR; TCRdb's table is partial and in-frame only. This table holds 60,000 to 100,000 clones, approximately 90% found once. The TCR sequence derives from an adult in good health. The J gene is TRBJ1-5, the V gene TRBV7-6; a possible D gene is TRBD1 (6 bases). The material was peripheral blood, obtained on day 0 of AZD1222 vaccination. This CDR3 is CASSSRLDSRGQPQHF. The CDR3 DNA is TGTGCCAGCAGTTCCCGGTTGGACAGCCGAGGTCAGCCCCAGCATTTT.